These 12 T cell receptor beta chains were all obtained from the same sample, sequenced in a study of cytomegalovirus exposure and HLA in healthy donors. Researchers ran the PCR with 60 Vbeta and 13 Jbeta primers. Assay used: immunoSEQ multiplex PCR; TCRdb lists only in-frame clones, some missing. Of around 160,000 clones in the sample, 60% to 80% were seen once. Sequenced input: PBMCs. The receptors come from a woman aged 40 to 50 in good health and CMV-seropositive.

This rearrangement joins TRBV19 to TRBJ1-1; D is ambiguous. V lost 5 bases to trimming and J lost 0 bases, with 4 bases between them. Germline V gene lookup returns CDR1 LNHDA and CDR2 SQIVND (reference sequence). This CDR3 spans 12 amino acids. In DNA form, the CDR3 reads TGTGCCAGTAGTTTCATGAACACTGAAGCTTTCTTT. It encodes CASSFMNTEAFF.

The CDR3 loop is CASGRDYNEQFF. The CDR3 DNA sequence: TGTGCTAGTGGCCGGGACTACAATGAGCAGTTCTTC. The chain uses TRBV12-5 and TRBJ2-1; D may be TRBD2 (5 bases). V was shortened by 6 bases and J by 3 bases, with 6 bases between the two germline ends. This CDR3 comprises 12 residues. Germline lookup yields CDR1 LGHNT and CDR2 FRNRAP.

Concerning this clone itself: Other DNA sequences in this sample translate to the same CDR3. V gene TRBV2 combines with J gene TRBJ1-2; 10 bases align to TRBD1. V gave up 6 bases and J gave up 2 bases; unmatched junction bases: 12. The CDR3 totals 17 residues. Per germline, CDR1 SNHLY and CDR2 FYNNEI. CDR3 protein: CASRDGQGGDSNYGYTF. The CDR3 DNA is TGTGCCAGCAGAGACGGACAGGGGGGAGATTCCAACTATGGCTACACCTTC.

The V call is TRBV5-5, the J call TRBJ2-5, with D maybe TRBD2 (6 bases). Trimming removed 4 bases from V and 5 bases from J, with 15 bases in between. Germline CDR1 SGHKS, CDR2 YYEKEE (reference sequence). This CDR3 has 14 amino acids. The CDR3: CASSPNGAGETQYF. CDR3 in DNA: TGTGCCAGCAGCCCGAATGGGGCGGGGGAGACCCAGTACTTC.

CDR3 protein: CASSARTGGSYEQYF. CDR3 nucleotides: TGTGCCAGCAGCGCCCGGACAGGGGGGTCCTACGAGCAGTACTTC. The chain combines TRBV7-9 with TRBJ2-7, with 10 bases that match TRBD1. With V trimmed by 5 bases and J by 1 base, 5 bases remained unmatched. Germline V gene lookup returns CDR1 SEHNR and CDR2 FQNEAQ (reference sequence). The CDR3 spans 15 residues.

The chain employs TRBV28 and TRBJ1-2; 8 bases map to TRBD1. Looked up from germline, CDR1 is MDHEN and CDR2 is SYDVKM. The V segment lost 6 bases and the J segment 4 bases; nucleotides outside the gene matches: 7. The CDR3 has 14 residues. The CDR3 protein is CASSPDRGAYGYTF. The CDR3 bases are TGTGCCAGCAGCCCCGACAGGGGCGCCTATGGCTACACCTTC.

A single count supports this clone. This sequence joins TRBV6-1 and TRBJ2-3, with D possibly being TRBD1 (6 bases). This CDR3 has 14 residues. V was trimmed by 5 bases and J by 0 bases, leaving 9 bases between them. The germline V gene encodes CDR1 MNHNS and CDR2 SASEGT. The CDR3 bases are TGTGCCAGCAGTACCGGACAGAGCACAGATACGCAGTATTTT. It yields the protein CASSTGQSTDTQYF.

This clone was counted only a few times. V is TRBV19 and J is TRBJ1-4; D uncertain. V was trimmed by 3 bases and J by 7 bases, leaving 9 bases between them. The CDR3 consists of 13 residues. Germline V gives CDR1 LNHDA, CDR2 SQIVND (reference sequence). CDR3 in amino acids: CASSIRGREKLFF. The CDR3 DNA follows: TGTGCCAGTAGTATTCGGGGTCGTGAAAAACTGTTTTTT.

The rearrangement uses TRBV29-1 and TRBJ1-2; 9 nucleotides line up with TRBD1. Germline lookup yields CDR1 SQVTM and CDR2 ANQGSEA. This CDR3 has 13 amino acids. The J segment lost 6 bases and the V segment lost 6 bases, leaving 8 bases of the junction unmatched. The CDR3 sequence: CSVDPGTGHGYTF. CDR3 bases: TGCAGCGTGGACCCCGGGACAGGGCATGGCTACACCTTC.

The J gene is TRBJ2-1, the V gene TRBV7-2, with 11 nucleotides matching TRBD2. The CDR3 spans 16 residues. The germline V gene has CDR1 SGHTA and CDR2 FQGNSA. V lost 5 bases and J lost 4; bases outside the gene matches: 7. CDR3: CASSPSRLAGYNEQFF. The CDR3 bases are TGTGCCAGCAGCCCCTCCCGACTAGCGGGATACAATGAGCAGTTCTTC. Variable domain in full (rest from reference TRBV7-2 and TRBJ2-1): GAGVSQSPSNKVTEKGKDVELRCDPISGHTALYWYRQSLGQGLEFLIYFQGNSAPDKSGLPSDRFSAERTGGSVSTLTIQRTQQEDSAVYLCASSPSRLAGYNEQFFGPGTRLTVL.

V usage is TRBV19 and J usage is TRBJ1-2; D ambiguous. Germline CDR1 is LNHDA and CDR2 is SQIVND (reference sequence). V was cut by 7 bases and J by 0 bases, with 15 bases left in between. CDR3 size: 15 residues. CDR3 sequence (DNA): TGTGCCAGTAACCCCCAGGCAGCCACTAACTATGGCTACACCTTC. Translation gives CASNPQAATNYGYTF. Full variable domain (outside the CDR3, taken from reference TRBV19 and TRBJ1-2): DGGITQSPKYLFRKEGQNVTLSCEQNLNHDAMYWYRQDPGQGLRLIYYSQIVNDFQKGDIAEGYSVSREKKESFPLTVTSAQKNPTAFYLCASNPQAATNYGYTFGSGTRLTVV.

The chain is built from TRBV9 and TRBJ2-5; 8 bases are a match to TRBD1. The CDR3 covers 13 residues. Trimming cost V 4 bases and J 5 bases; bases outside gene matches: 4. In germline, CDR1 is SGDLS, CDR2 YYNGEE. Here the CDR3 reads CASSPTGAETQYF. The CDR3 region has the DNA TGTGCCAGCAGCCCGACAGGGGCCGAGACCCAGTACTTC.